Listed below are T cell receptor beta chains from one sample, sequenced in a study of blood T cell repertoires in COVID-19. TCRdb keeps only in-frame clones here, not all; method: immunoSEQ multiplex PCR. The sample carries over 45,000 clones, roughly 87% recorded once. Sequenced: peripheral blood. These receptors were obtained from a man at least 80 years old in a cohort sampled during active COVID-19. Each CDR3 is given with its conserved first and last residue. Each record gives: J gene, D gene, V gene, clone size, CDR3 DNA, CDR3 protein. D genes are given only for firm matches. Clone size, where shown, is once, few, many, or a class for clones that have expanded.

TRBJ2-3,TRBD2,TRBV30,-,TGTGCCTGGAGTCCTGGACTAGCGGGGGGGCGCACAGATACGCAGTATTTT,CAWSPGLAGGRTDTQYF
TRBJ2-5,-,TRBV24-1,-,TGTGCCACCAGTGATTGTGGACTATTAGGAGAGACCCAGTACTTC,CATSDCGLLGETQYF
TRBJ1-2,TRBD1,TRBV5-4,-,TGTGCCAGCAGCAATGAGGGGGCGGCTAACTATGGCTACACCTTC,CASSNEGAANYGYTF
TRBJ1-2,-,TRBV30,few,TGTGCCTGGAGTGGAGCGGGTGGCTACACCTTC,CAWSGAGGYTF
TRBJ2-5,TRBD1,TRBV7-2,-,TGTGCCAGCAGCTTAGCGGCAGGGGGCGTTGAGACCCAGTACTTC,CASSLAAGGVETQYF
TRBJ1-1,TRBD1,TRBV6-5,-,TGTGCCAGCAGACGGGACAGGGATTACGGCACTGAAGCTTTCTTT,CASRRDRDYGTEAFF
TRBJ1-4,-,TRBV19,-,TGTGCCAGTAGTAATCTAAGGGGGACAACTAATGAAAAACTGTTTTTT,CASSNLRGTTNEKLFF
TRBJ2-3,TRBD2,TRBV6-1,-,TGTGCCAGCAGTGAGGGACTAGCGGGAGCAGTACGTACGCAGTATTTT,CASSEGLAGAVRTQYF
TRBJ1-1,TRBD1,TRBV6-5,-,TGTGCCAGCACCGTGACAGGGGGGAACACTGAAGCTTTCTTT,CASTVTGGNTEAFF
TRBJ1-2,-,TRBV4-1,-,TGCGCCAGCAGCCAAGATCGGACAGCTGGCTACACCTTC,CASSQDRTAGYTF
TRBJ1-2,TRBD1,TRBV7-2,-,TGTGCCAGCAGCTCCATACAGGGGAGCTATGGCTACACCTTC,CASSSIQGSYGYTF